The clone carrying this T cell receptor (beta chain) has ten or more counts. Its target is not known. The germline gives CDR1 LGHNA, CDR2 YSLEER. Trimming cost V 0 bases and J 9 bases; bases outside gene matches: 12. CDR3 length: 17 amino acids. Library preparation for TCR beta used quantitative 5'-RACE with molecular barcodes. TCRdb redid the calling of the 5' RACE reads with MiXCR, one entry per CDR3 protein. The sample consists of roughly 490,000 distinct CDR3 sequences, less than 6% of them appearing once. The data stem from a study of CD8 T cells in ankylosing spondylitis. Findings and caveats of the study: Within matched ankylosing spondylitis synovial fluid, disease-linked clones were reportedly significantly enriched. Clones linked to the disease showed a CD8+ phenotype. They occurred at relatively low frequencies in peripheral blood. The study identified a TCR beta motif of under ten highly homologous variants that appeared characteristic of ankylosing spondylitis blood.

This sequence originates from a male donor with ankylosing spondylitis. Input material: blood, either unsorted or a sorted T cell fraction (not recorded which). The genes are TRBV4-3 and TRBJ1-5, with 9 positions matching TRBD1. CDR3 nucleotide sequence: TGCGCCAGCAGCCAAGAAACACAGGGGGCCGCCTGGAGGCCCCAGCATTTT. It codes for CASSQETQGAAWRPQHF.